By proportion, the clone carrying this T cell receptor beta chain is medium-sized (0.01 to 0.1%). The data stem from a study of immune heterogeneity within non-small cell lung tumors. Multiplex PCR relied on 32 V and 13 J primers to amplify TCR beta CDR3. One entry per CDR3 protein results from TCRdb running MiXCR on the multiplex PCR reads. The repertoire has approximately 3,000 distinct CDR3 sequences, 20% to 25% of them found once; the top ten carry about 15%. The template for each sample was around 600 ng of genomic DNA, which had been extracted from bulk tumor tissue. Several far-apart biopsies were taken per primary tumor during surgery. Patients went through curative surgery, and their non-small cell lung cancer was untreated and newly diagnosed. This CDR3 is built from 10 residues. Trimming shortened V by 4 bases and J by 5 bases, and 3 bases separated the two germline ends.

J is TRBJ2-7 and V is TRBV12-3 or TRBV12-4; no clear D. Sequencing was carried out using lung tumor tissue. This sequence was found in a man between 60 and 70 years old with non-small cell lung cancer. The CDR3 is CASSYHEQYF. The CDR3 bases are TGTGCCAGCAGTTACCACGAGCAGTACTTC.